These T cell receptor beta chains were read from a single sample in a study of T-cell memory formation after mild COVID-19. TCRdb ran MiXCR on the 5' RACE reads and lists one entry per CDR3 protein. The sample consists of 30,000 or so distinct CDR3 sequences, around 21% of them appearing once. The sequencing input was PBMCs or a T cell subset sorted from them (not recorded which). The receptor set was obtained from an adult who had mild COVID-19 (a few samples of this study predate the infection). Cell type and time point are not known. Both conserved end residues are part of each CDR3. The D gene is left open where the match is weak. Expanded clones get a size class; other rows say once, few or many, or leave the size out.

-	TRBV9	-	TRBJ2-1	CASSADYGEQFF	TGTGCCAGCAGCGCGGACTACGGGGAGCAGTTCTTC
-	TRBV7-9	-	TRBJ2-7	CASRSGTESYEQYF	TGTGCCAGCAGATCAGGGACGGAGTCCTACGAGCAGTACTTC
TRBD2	TRBV12-3/TRBV12-4	-	TRBJ2-3	CASSLPSGGPDTQYF	TGTGCCAGCAGTTTACCTAGCGGGGGCCCAGATACGCAGTATTTT
-	TRBV6-1	many	TRBJ2-7	CASSRVSYEQYF	TGTGCCAGCAGCAGGGTTTCCTACGAGCAGTACTTC
-	TRBV4-1	medium-sized	TRBJ2-1	CASSQEEAGEQFF	TGCGCCAGCAGCCAAGAGGAGGCTGGAGAGCAGTTCTTC
-	TRBV2	many	TRBJ2-5	CASSEVGVGETQYF	TGTGCCAGCAGTGAAGTGGGGGTAGGGGAGACCCAGTACTTC
-	TRBV5-1	-	TRBJ2-2	CASSLGTVTNTGELFF	TGCGCCAGCAGCTTGGGGACCGTAACGAACACCGGGGAGCTGTTTTTT
-	TRBV29-1	many	TRBJ1-2	CSVDSRQGYGYTF	TGCAGCGTTGACTCCCGGCAGGGCTATGGCTACACCTTC
TRBD2	TRBV24-1	-	TRBJ2-5	CATSEGLLADQETQYF	TGTGCCACCAGTGAGGGGTTACTAGCGGACCAAGAGACCCAGTACTTC
TRBD1	TRBV7-9	many	TRBJ2-6	CASSRWGQISGANVLTF	TGTGCCAGCAGCAGATGGGGACAGATCTCTGGGGCCAACGTCCTGACTTTC
-	TRBV20-1	many	TRBJ1-6	CSAAGTSALSPLHF	TGCAGTGCGGCAGGGACATCCGCCCTGTCACCCCTCCACTTT
-	TRBV4-3	few	TRBJ1-1	CASSQDGAGRTEAFF	TGCGCCAGCAGCCAAGACGGGGCGGGAAGGACTGAAGCTTTCTTT
-	TRBV6-2/TRBV6-3	many	TRBJ2-1	CASSYDGTPYNEQFF	TGTGCCAGCAGTTACGACGGGACCCCGTACAATGAGCAGTTCTTC
-	TRBV5-8	many	TRBJ2-3	CASSANRDWDTDTQYF	TGTGCCAGCAGCGCCAACAGGGATTGGGACACAGATACGCAGTATTTT
-	TRBV20-1	many	TRBJ1-4	CSARVSSNEKLFF	TGCAGTGCTAGAGTCAGTTCGAATGAAAAACTGTTTTTT
-	TRBV7-2	many	TRBJ2-5	CASSLAETQYF	TGTGCCAGCAGCTTAGCTGAGACCCAGTACTTC
-	TRBV27	many	TRBJ1-1	CASSPAGSGTLEAFF	TGTGCCAGCAGTCCCGCTGGGTCAGGGACCCTTGAAGCTTTCTTT
-	TRBV11-2	many	TRBJ2-2	CASSLVPLGTGELFF	TGTGCCAGCAGCTTAGTGCCCTTGGGCACCGGGGAGCTGTTTTTT
TRBD1	TRBV5-5	many	TRBJ2-7	CASSLAGQGYEQYF	TGTGCCAGCAGCTTGGCTGGACAGGGTTACGAGCAGTACTTC
TRBD1	TRBV5-1	-	TRBJ1-6	CASSYYPGQGASPGNNSPLHF	TGCGCCAGCAGCTACTACCCGGGACAGGGGGCTAGTCCCGGGAATAATTCACCCCTCCACTTT
-	TRBV6-5	many	TRBJ2-3	CASSRRWGEASTDTQYF	TGTGCCAGCAGTCGCAGGTGGGGGGAGGCAAGCACAGATACGCAGTATTTT
-	TRBV9	-	TRBJ2-1	CASSVVQGSYNEQFF	TGTGCCAGCAGCGTAGTTCAGGGCTCCTACAATGAGCAGTTCTTC
-	TRBV29-1	many	TRBJ2-5	CSVESGVQETQYF	TGCAGCGTTGAATCGGGGGTCCAAGAGACCCAGTACTTC
-	TRBV12-3/TRBV12-4	many	TRBJ2-5	CASSLALETQYF	TGTGCCAGCAGTTTAGCGCTTGAGACCCAGTACTTC
TRBD2	TRBV12-3/TRBV12-4	many	TRBJ2-2	CASSLILRGGLTSMNTGELFF	TGTGCCAGCAGTTTAATTCTGCGGGGGGGACTTACATCTATGAACACCGGGGAGCTGTTTTTT
TRBD2	TRBV24-1	many	TRBJ2-1	CATSDGGGTSSYNEQFF	TGTGCCACCAGTGATGGAGGGGGGACTAGCTCCTACAATGAGCAGTTCTTC
TRBD2	TRBV20-1	medium-sized	TRBJ2-4	CSARSGTLDIQYF	TGCAGTGCTCGTAGCGGGACCCTTGACATTCAGTACTTC
-	TRBV7-9	many	TRBJ2-1	CASSSNRDNEQFF	TGTGCCAGCAGCTCCAACAGGGATAATGAGCAGTTCTTC
-	TRBV4-1	many	TRBJ2-1	CASSPDIGPEFF	TGCGCCAGCAGCCCTGACATCGGTCCCGAGTTCTTC
TRBD2	TRBV15	-	TRBJ2-7	CATSRDLGGFYEQYF	TGTGCCACCAGCAGAGATTTGGGGGGGTTCTACGAGCAGTACTTC
-	TRBV12-3/TRBV12-4	-	TRBJ1-5	CASSPSSYYQPQHF	TGTGCCAGCAGCCCCTCGTCCTATTATCAGCCCCAGCATTTT
-	TRBV6-6	many	TRBJ1-2	CASSPDGRGVGYTF	TGTGCCAGCAGCCCCGACGGTAGGGGTGTTGGCTACACCTTC
TRBD1	TRBV30	few	TRBJ1-5	CAWSPTGWNQPQHF	TGTGCCTGGAGTCCGACAGGGTGGAATCAGCCCCAGCATTTT
-	TRBV20-1	many	TRBJ2-2	CSARWFGQNTGELFF	TGCAGTGCTAGATGGTTCGGACAGAACACCGGGGAGCTGTTTTTT
-	TRBV12-3/TRBV12-4	-	TRBJ2-7	CASSHQDSYEQYF	TGTGCCAGCAGTCACCAGGATTCCTACGAGCAGTACTTC
TRBD2	TRBV27	many	TRBJ2-2	CASGLAGGTGELFF	TGTGCCTCAGGGCTAGCGGGGGGAACCGGGGAGCTGTTTTTT
TRBD1	TRBV5-1	many	TRBJ1-1	CASRRGQGVYTEAFF	TGCGCCAGCAGAAGGGGACAGGGGGTTTACACTGAAGCTTTCTTT
TRBD1	TRBV5-1	-	TRBJ2-5	CASSWDRGREETQYF	TGCGCCAGCAGCTGGGACAGGGGGCGCGAAGAGACCCAGTACTTC
TRBD1	TRBV29-1	many	TRBJ2-1	CSAATGANEQFF	TGCAGCGCCGCAACAGGGGCCAATGAGCAGTTCTTC
-	TRBV24-1	few	TRBJ2-3	CATGGRAPSSTDTQYF	TGTGCCACCGGGGGCAGGGCCCCTTCTAGCACAGATACGCAGTATTTT
TRBD2	TRBV5-1	medium-sized	TRBJ2-7	CASSERLAGRYEQYF	TGCGCCAGCAGCGAGCGACTAGCGGGACGCTACGAGCAGTACTTC
TRBD2	TRBV24-1	-	TRBJ2-1	CATSDWTSGPYNEQFF	TGTGCCACCAGTGACTGGACTAGCGGGCCCTACAATGAGCAGTTCTTC
TRBD1	TRBV27	-	TRBJ2-7	CASSLDRAASYEQYF	TGTGCCAGCAGTCTAGACAGGGCTGCTTCCTACGAGCAGTACTTC
TRBD2	TRBV5-5	many	TRBJ2-5	CASSPGGGEETQYF	TGTGCCAGCAGCCCGGGCGGGGGGGAAGAGACCCAGTACTTC
TRBD2	TRBV12-3/TRBV12-4	many	TRBJ2-7	CASSFRGGLDEQYF	TGTGCCAGCAGTTTCCGGGGGGGCCTGGACGAGCAGTACTTC
-	TRBV29-1	-	TRBJ2-3	CSVEFTDPPLDTQYF	TGCAGCGTTGAATTCACAGACCCACCCTTAGATACGCAGTATTTT
TRBD1	TRBV7-6	many	TRBJ2-5	CATQPLQGVQETQYF	TGTGCCACCCAGCCCCTGCAGGGGGTCCAAGAGACCCAGTACTTC